This T cell receptor beta chain was captured in a study of blood T cell repertoires in COVID-19. Study details: The samples span acute and convalescent COVID-19 from the United States, Italy and Spain. T cells, B-cell-depleted T cells, or PBMCs supplied cDNA or gDNA.

Trimming took off 5 bases at V and 5 bases at J, with 12 bases between the two ends. The germline V gene encodes CDR1 SEHNR and CDR2 FQNEAQ (reference sequence). The CDR3 is 14 amino acids. Clones were read by immunoSEQ multiplex PCR, and TCRdb kept only the in-frame ones, dropping some. The sample yields 200,000 to 250,000 clones, approximately 82% seen once. The specimen was peripheral blood. This TCR came from a woman over 75 with active or convalescent COVID-19. The chain carries TRBV7-9 and TRBJ1-4; a possible D gene is TRBD1 (5 bases). CDR3 in amino acids: CASSPAGLNEKLFF. CDR3 in DNA: TGTGCCAGCAGCCCGGCGGGGCTAAATGAAAAACTGTTTTTT.